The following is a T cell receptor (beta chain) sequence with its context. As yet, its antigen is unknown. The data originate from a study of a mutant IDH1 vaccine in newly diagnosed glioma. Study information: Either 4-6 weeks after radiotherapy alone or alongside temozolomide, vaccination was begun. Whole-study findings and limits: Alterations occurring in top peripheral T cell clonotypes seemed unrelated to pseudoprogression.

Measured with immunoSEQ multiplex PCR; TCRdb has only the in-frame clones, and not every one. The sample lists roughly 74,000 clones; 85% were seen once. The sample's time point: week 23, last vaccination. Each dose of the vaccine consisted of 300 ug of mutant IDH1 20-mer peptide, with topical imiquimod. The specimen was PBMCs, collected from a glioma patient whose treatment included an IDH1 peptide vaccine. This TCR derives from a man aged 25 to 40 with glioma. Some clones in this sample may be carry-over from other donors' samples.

The DNA for the CDR3 is TGTGCCAGCAGTTTAAGAGGTAGTGAAGCTTTCTTT. It specifies CASSLRGSEAFF. V is TRBV27 and J is TRBJ1-1, with D uncertain. Looked up from germline, CDR1 is MNHEY and CDR2 is SMNVEV (reference sequence). Trimming left V 2 bases short and J 7 bases short, with 8 bases between. The CDR3 covers 12 residues.